The present entry profiles one T cell receptor beta chain with its context. Authors' methods: How many nucleated cells were present was estimated from reference gene primer amplification. TCRdb's copy holds only in-frame clones and misses some; the assay was immunoSEQ multiplex PCR. V, J and clone size reflect that table, while D and trimming were determined from the DNA. Of about 150,000 clones listed, about 80% are singletons. The data originate from a study of blood T cell repertoires in COVID-19. On the study more broadly: Spain, Italy and the United States supplied samples that represented acute and convalescent COVID-19.

Enrolled during active infection, Seattle patients were then followed longitudinally. The CDR3 loop spans 14 amino acids. Germline lookup yields CDR1 SGHVS and CDR2 FNYEAQ. Trimming cost V 4 bases and J 5 bases, with 14 bases left between them. The sequenced sample consisted of peripheral blood. This rearrangement joins TRBV7-6 to TRBJ1-1; possibly TRBD1 for D (6 bases). The clonotype was recovered from a woman in her sixties or seventies with COVID-19, enrolled during active disease. The chain's CDR3 is CASSWGGLGTEAFF. The DNA for the CDR3 is TGTGCCAGCAGCTGGGGGGGCCTAGGGACTGAAGCTTTCTTT.